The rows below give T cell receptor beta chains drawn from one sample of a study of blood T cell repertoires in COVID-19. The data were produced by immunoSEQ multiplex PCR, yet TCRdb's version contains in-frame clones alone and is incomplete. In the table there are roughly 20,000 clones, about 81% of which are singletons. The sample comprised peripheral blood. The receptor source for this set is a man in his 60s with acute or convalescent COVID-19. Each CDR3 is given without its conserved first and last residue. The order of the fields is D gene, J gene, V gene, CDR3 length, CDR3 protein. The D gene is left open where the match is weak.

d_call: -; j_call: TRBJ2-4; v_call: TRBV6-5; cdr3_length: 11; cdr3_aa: AARDLAKNIQY
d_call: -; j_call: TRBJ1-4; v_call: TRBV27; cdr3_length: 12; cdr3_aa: ASSLSAPNEKLF
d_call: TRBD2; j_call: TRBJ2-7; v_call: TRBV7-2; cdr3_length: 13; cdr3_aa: ASSSYSGGAREQY
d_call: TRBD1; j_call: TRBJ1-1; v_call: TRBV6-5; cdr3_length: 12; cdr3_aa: ASSSQGGNTEAF
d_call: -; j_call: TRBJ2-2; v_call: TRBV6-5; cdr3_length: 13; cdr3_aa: ASSYSGLPPGELF
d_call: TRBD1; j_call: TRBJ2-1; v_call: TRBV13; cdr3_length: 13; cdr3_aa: ASSANRGVNNEQF
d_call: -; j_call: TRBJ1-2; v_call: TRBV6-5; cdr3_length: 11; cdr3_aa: ASRSQGRYGYT
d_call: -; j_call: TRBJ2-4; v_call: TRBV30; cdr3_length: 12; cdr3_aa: AWSVDSAKNIQY
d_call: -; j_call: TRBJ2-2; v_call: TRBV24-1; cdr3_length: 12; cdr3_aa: ATSDFSKEGELF
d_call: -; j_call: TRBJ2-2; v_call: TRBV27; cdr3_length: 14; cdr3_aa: ASSPDTLANTGELF
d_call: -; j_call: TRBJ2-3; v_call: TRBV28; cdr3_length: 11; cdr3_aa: ASSSGGTDTQY
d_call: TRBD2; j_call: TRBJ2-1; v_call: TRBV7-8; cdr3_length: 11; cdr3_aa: ASSLASGVEQF
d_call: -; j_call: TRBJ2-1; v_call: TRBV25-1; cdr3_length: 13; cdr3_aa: ASIVNTIPEDEQF
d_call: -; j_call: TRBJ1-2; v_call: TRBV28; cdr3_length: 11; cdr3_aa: ASKDSTNYGYT
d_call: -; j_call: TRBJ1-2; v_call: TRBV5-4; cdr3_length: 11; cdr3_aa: ASSLFLGYGYT
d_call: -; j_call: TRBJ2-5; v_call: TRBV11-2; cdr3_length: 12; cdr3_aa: ASSLGGVPETQY
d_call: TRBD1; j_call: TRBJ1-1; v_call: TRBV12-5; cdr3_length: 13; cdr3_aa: ASGLNRGSGTEAF
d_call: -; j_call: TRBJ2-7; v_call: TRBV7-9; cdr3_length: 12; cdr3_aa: ASSPRDFLYEQY
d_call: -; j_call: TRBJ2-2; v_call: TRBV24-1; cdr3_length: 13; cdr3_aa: ATSDRGARVGELF
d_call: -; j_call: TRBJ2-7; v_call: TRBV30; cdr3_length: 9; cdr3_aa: AWRHNYEQY
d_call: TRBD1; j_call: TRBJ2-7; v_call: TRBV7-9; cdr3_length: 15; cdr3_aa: ASSPAPWDRGSYEQY
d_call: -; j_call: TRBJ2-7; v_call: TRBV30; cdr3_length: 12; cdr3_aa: AWSSAGGGYEQY
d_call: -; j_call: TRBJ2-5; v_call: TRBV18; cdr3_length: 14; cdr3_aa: ASSSGTGLSWETQY
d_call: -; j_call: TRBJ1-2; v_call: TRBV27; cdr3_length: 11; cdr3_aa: ASSFRAFYGYT
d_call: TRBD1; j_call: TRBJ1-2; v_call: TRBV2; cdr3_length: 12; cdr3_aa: ASTIDRGSYGYT
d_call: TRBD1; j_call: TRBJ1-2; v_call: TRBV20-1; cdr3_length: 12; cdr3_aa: SASWNRGSYGYT
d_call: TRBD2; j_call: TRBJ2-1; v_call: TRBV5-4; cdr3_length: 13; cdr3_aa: ASSLGGGSYNEQF
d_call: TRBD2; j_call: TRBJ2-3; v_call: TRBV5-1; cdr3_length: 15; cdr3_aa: ASSLKPSGGPTDTQY
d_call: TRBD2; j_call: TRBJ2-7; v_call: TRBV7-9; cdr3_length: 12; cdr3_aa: ASSTSSGGHLKY
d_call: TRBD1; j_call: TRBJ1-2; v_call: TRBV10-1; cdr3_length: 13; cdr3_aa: ASSESYRGPYGYT
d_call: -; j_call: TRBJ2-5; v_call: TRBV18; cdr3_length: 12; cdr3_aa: ASSPTTGEETQY
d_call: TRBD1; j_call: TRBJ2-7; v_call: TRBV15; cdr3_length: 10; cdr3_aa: ATRDRAYEQY
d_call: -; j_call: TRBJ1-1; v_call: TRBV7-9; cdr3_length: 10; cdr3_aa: ASDAENTEAF